This T cell receptor beta chain was observed in a study of blood T cells in healthy people across ages. Study as a whole: Template switching picked up about one barcoded beta molecule for each two T cells.

The CDR3 runs 14 residues. Germline V CDR1 and CDR2: SGDLS, YYNGEE. General study points: Shifts in expanded clonotypes may have been confounded by donor CMV status, which was unknown. A strong correlation was seen between TCR beta diversity and naive T cell percentage.

With a J-beta primer mix and a sample-barcoded 5' primer, a second PCR ran roughly 6 to 12 cycles. TCRdb independently ran MiXCR on the 5' RACE reads; one entry per CDR3 protein. Of some 1,800,000 distinct CDR3 sequences detected, around 42% appear once; the ten largest clones hold 20% to 25%. Researchers collected roughly 10 milliliters of peripheral blood from every single donor. This clonotype occurred a few times. The target antigen is unknown. The sequence derives from a human donor in good health. The sequencing input was blood. The chain uses TRBV9 and TRBJ2-5; D unclear. The tail of the sequence fits TRBJ2-7 better, so the J call may be wrong. The CDR3 DNA follows: TGTGCCAGCAGCGTAACGTTGGGGACCTACGAGCAGTACTTC. This sequence encodes CASSVTLGTYEQYF.